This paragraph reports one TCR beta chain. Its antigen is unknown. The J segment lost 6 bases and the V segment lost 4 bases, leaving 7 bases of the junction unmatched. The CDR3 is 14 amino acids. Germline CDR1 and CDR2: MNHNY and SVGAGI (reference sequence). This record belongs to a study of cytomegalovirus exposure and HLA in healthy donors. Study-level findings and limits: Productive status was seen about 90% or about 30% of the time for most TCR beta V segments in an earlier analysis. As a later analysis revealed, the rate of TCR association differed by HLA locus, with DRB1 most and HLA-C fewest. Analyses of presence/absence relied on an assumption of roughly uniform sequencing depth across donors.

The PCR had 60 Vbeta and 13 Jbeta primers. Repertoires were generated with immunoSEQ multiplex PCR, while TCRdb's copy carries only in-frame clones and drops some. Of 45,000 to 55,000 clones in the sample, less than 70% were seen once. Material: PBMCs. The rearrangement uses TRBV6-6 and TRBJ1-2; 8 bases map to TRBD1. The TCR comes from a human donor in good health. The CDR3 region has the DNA TGTGCCAGCAGTTTGGGGGGACAGGCGGATGGCTACACCTTC. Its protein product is CASSLGGQADGYTF.